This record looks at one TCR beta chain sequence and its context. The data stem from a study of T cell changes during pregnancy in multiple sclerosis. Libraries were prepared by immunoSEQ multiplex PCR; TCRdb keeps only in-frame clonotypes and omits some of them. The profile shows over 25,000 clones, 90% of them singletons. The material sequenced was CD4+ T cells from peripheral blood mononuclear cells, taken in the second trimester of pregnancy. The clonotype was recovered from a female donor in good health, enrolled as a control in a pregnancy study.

CDR3 sequence reads: CASTVSGTVLYGYTF. DNA of the CDR3: TGTGCCAGTACAGTCTCCGGGACTGTCCTCTATGGCTACACCTTC. V and J are TRBV19 and TRBJ1-2; D may be TRBD1 (5 bases). The germline CDR1 and CDR2 sequences are LNHDA and SQIVND (reference sequence). The CDR3 spans 15 residues. Trimming removed 7 bases at V and 4 bases at J, with 19 bases between.